A single sample is the source of the 15 T cell receptor beta chains below, sequenced in a study of long-term antiretroviral therapy in people with HIV. At the survey level, the v3.0 immunoSEQ assay was run. Profiling relied on immunoSEQ multiplex PCR, and the TCRdb table lists in-frame clones only, not all of them. The data show roughly 20,000 clones, more than 75% seen once. This sample comprised unsorted PBMCs, obtained 1.8 years before starting antiretroviral therapy. These TCRs come from a woman in her thirties with HIV.

The chain carries TRBV2 and TRBJ2-4, with D perhaps matching TRBD2 (7 bases). V lost 2 bases, J lost 7 bases, and 15 bases lay in between. This CDR3 has 15 amino acids. Germline-derived CDR1 and CDR2 are SNHLY and FYNNEI. The DNA of the CDR3 is TGTGCCAGCAGTGAAATGGGGGGGGGCCTTAACATTCAGTACTTC. This codes for CASSEMGGGLNIQYF.

The chain carries TRBV6-1 and TRBJ1-2, with D uncertain. CDR3 size: 13 residues. V dropped 7 bases and J dropped 4 bases, with 13 bases sitting between them. Per the germline V gene, CDR1 is MNHNS and CDR2 is SASEGT. The CDR3 sequence is CASTPGEAYGYTF. DNA of the CDR3: TGTGCCAGCACCCCGGGAGAGGCCTATGGCTACACCTTC.

The chain links TRBV19 to TRBJ2-2, with D perhaps matching TRBD1 (6 bases). Trimming stripped 10 bases from V and 3 bases from J, with 21 bases between. This CDR3 has 16 residues. Per germline, CDR1 LNHDA and CDR2 SQIVND (reference sequence). CDR3 sequence: CATPRQEIGYTGELFF. CDR3 nucleotides: TGTGCCACCCCTAGACAGGAGATCGGATACACCGGGGAGCTGTTTTTT.

The rearrangement joins TRBV27 to TRBJ1-1; D gene uncertain. The CDR3 extends over 13 amino acids. Germline loops: CDR1 MNHEY, CDR2 SMNVEV (reference sequence). The ends were cut back, 5 bases at V and 5 bases at J, with 12 bases in the middle. The CDR3 loop reads CASSSPMETEAFF. The DNA of the CDR3 is TGTGCCAGCAGTAGCCCGATGGAGACTGAAGCTTTCTTT.

V is TRBV15 and J is TRBJ2-1, with 8 bases identical to TRBD2. The CDR3 totals 14 residues. With V trimmed by 5 bases and J by 9 bases, 9 bases remained unmatched. Germline CDR1 reads LNHNV; CDR2 reads YYDKDF (reference sequence). The CDR3 DNA reads as TGTGCCACCAGCTTCGGACTAGCCCTAGGTGAGCAGTTCTTC. Amino acid sequence: CATSFGLALGEQFF. Combining the CDR3 with reference TRBV15 and TRBJ2-1 gives the whole variable domain DAMVIQNPRYQVTQFGKPVTLSCSQTLNHNVMYWYQQKSSQAPKLLFHYYDKDFNNEADTPDNFQSRRPNTSFCFLDIRSPGLGDTAMYLCATSFGLALGEQFFGPGTRLTVL.

V is TRBV30 and J is TRBJ1-3, with D unclear. V lost 7 bases, J lost 0 bases, and 13 bases lay in between. Per germline, CDR1 GTSNPN and CDR2 SVGIG (reference sequence). This CDR3 is 14 amino acids long. The DNA for the CDR3 is TGTGCCTCTTCTGTGAGCCTCTCTGGAAACACCATATATTTT. Its protein product is CASSVSLSGNTIYF.

This rearrangement joins TRBV6-1 to TRBJ1-1; the D gene is possibly TRBD1 (5 bases). Germline V gene sequence: CDR1 MNHNS, CDR2 SASEGT. V lost 6 bases and J 5 bases, leaving 13 bases between the germline ends. CDR3 length: 13 residues. The CDR3 DNA sequence: TGTGCCAGCAGCCAAAGGGGAGAGACTGAAGCTTTCTTT. Its protein is CASSQRGETEAFF.

The CDR3 DNA is TGTGCCAGCTCTAGCGGGACTAGCACAGATACGCAGTATTTT. It codes for CASSSGTSTDTQYF. This rearrangement joins TRBV6-5 to TRBJ2-3, with 9 bases identical to TRBD2. CDR1 MNHEY and CDR2 SVGAGI come from the germline V gene. This CDR3 spans 14 amino acids. V lost 8 bases and J lost 0; bases outside the gene matches: 3.

The chain couples TRBV4-1 to TRBJ1-2, with 10 bases matching TRBD1. CDR1 is MGHRA and CDR2 is YSYEKL in the germline V gene. Unmatched junction bases numbered 8, after V lost 0 bases and J lost 4 bases. This CDR3 has 17 amino acids. CDR3 sequence reads: CASSQDAGTGEAYGYTF. Written as DNA, the CDR3 is TGCGCCAGCAGCCAAGATGCTGGGACAGGGGAAGCCTATGGCTACACCTTC.

The sample holds a few counts of this clone. This sequence joins TRBV7-9 and TRBJ1-6; D is perhaps TRBD1 (5 bases). CDR1 is SEHNR, CDR2 FQNEAQ, per germline (reference sequence). The CDR3 is 17 amino acids. Trimming took off 5 bases at V and 7 bases at J, with 21 bases between the two ends. CDR3: CASSPSGGGIKNSPLHF. The CDR3 DNA reads TGTGCCAGCAGCCCATCGGGGGGAGGGATTAAGAATTCACCCCTCCACTTT.

This chain joins TRBV30 and TRBJ1-1; possibly TRBD1 for D (5 bases). The CDR3 loop spans 11 amino acids. Trimming took off 3 bases at V and 5 bases at J, with 7 bases between the two ends. Germline-derived CDR1 and CDR2 are GTSNPN and SVGIG (reference sequence). As DNA, the CDR3 is TGTGCCTGGAGCTGGGGGACTGAAGCTTTCTTT. Translated: CAWSWGTEAFF.

A single count supports this clone. The chain uses TRBV5-6 and TRBJ2-5, with 8 bases lining up with TRBD2. The trim removed 7 bases at V and 3 bases at J, leaving 11 bases unmatched. The V gene's germline CDR1 is SGHDT and CDR2 YYEEEE. This CDR3 is built from 15 residues. The CDR3 sequence is CASRPPGGREETQYF. CDR3 bases: TGTGCCAGCCGCCCCCCGGGGGGGAGGGAAGAGACCCAGTACTTC.

The rearrangement joins TRBV5-1 to TRBJ2-3; perhaps TRBD1 as D (5 bases). Germline CDR1 and CDR2: SGHRS and YFSETQ. The CDR3 totals 15 residues. Trimming removed 1 base at V and 2 bases at J, with 11 bases between. The CDR3 DNA reads as TGCGCCAGCAGCTTGACAGGACCTTACACAGATACGCAGTATTTT. Its translation: CASSLTGPYTDTQYF.

CDR3 loop: CASSLTSGYIGELFF. The CDR3 DNA reads TGTGCCAGCAGCTTGACCAGCGGGTACATCGGGGAGCTGTTTTTT. The chain recombines TRBV5-4 with TRBJ2-2, with D perhaps matching TRBD2 (6 bases). Germline-derived CDR1 and CDR2 are SGHNT and YYREEE (reference sequence). The CDR3 extends over 15 amino acids. Trimming left V 1 base short and J 7 bases short, with 14 bases between.

The rearrangement uses TRBV18 and TRBJ1-1; D uncertain. Germline CDR1 is KGHSH and CDR2 is LQKENI. The CDR3 is made up of 15 amino acids. V lost 2 bases, J lost 6 bases, and 16 bases lay in between. CDR3 sequence (DNA): TGTGCCAGCTCACCAGGGATGGTGGAGCTACCTGAAGCTTTCTTT. Translation gives CASSPGMVELPEAFF.